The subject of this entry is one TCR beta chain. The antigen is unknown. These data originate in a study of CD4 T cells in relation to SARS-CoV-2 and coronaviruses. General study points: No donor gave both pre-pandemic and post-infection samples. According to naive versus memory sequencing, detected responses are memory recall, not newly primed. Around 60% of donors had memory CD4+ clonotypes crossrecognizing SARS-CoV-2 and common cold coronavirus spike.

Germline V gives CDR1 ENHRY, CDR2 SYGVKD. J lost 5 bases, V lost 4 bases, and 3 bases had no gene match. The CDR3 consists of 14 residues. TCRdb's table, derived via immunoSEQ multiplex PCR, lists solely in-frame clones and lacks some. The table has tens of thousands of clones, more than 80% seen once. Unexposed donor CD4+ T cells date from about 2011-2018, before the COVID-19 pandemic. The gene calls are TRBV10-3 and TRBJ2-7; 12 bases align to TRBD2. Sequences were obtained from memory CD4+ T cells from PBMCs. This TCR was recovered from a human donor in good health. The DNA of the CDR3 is TGTGCCATCAGTGGGACTAGCGGGATCCACGAGCAGTACTTC. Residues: CAISGTSGIHEQYF.